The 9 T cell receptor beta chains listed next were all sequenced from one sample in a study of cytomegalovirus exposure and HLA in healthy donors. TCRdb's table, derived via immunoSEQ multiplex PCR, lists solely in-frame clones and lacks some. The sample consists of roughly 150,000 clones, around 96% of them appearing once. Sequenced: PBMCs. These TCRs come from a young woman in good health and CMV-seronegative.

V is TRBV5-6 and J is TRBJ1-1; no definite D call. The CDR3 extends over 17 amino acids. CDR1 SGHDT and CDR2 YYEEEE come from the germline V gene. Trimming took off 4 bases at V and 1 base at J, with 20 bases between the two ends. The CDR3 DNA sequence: TGTGCCAGCAGCATGTGGCAGGATGGCTTTGGGAACACTGAAGCTTTCTTT. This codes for CASSMWQDGFGNTEAFF.

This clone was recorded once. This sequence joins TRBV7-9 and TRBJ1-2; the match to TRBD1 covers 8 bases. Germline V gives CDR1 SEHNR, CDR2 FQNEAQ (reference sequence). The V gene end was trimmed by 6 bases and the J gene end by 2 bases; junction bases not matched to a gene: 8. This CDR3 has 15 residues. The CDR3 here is CASSSQDRANYGYTF. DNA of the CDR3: TGTGCCAGCAGTTCACAGGACAGGGCGAACTATGGCTACACCTTC.

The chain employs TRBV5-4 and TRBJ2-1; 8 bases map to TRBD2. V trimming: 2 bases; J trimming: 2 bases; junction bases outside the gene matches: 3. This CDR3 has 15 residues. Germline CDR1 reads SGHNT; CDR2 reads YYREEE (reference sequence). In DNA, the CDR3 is TGTGCCAGCAGCTTACCGGGACTAGCCTACAATGAGCAGTTCTTC. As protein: CASSLPGLAYNEQFF.

CDR3 in amino acids: CASSLKQGHNYGYTF. Here the CDR3 DNA reads TGTGCCAGCAGCTTAAAACAGGGCCACAACTATGGCTACACCTTC. The chain employs TRBV7-9 and TRBJ1-2; maybe TRBD1 (6 bases). V lost 2 bases, J lost 2 bases, and 12 bases lay in between. The CDR3 has 15 amino acids. Germline V gene sequence: CDR1 SEHNR, CDR2 FQNEAQ (reference sequence). Full variable domain (remainder filled in from reference TRBV7-9 and TRBJ1-2): DTGVSQNPRHKITKRGQNVTFRCDPISEHNRLYWYRQTLGQGPEFLTYFQNEAQLEKSRLLSDRFSAERPKGSFSTLEIQRTEQGDSAMYLCASSLKQGHNYGYTFGSGTRLTVV.

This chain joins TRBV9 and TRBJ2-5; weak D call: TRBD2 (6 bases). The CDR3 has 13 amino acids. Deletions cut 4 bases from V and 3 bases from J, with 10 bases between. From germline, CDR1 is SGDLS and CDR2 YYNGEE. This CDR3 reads CASSMGGEETQYF. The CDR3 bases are TGTGCCAGCAGCATGGGGGGTGAAGAGACCCAGTACTTC.

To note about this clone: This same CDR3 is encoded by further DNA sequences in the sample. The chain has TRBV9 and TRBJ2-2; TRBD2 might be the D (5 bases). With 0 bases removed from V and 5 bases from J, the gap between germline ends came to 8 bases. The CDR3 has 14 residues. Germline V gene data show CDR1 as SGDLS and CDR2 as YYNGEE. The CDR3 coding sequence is TGTGCCAGCAGCGTAGTAGGCGGGACCGGGGAGCTGTTTTTT. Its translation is CASSVVGGTGELFF.

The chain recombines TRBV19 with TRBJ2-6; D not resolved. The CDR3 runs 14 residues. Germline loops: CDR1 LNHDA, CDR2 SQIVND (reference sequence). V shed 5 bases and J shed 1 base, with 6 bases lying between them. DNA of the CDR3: TGTGCCAGTAGTGAACTATCTGGGGCCAACGTCCTGACTTTC. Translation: CASSELSGANVLTF.

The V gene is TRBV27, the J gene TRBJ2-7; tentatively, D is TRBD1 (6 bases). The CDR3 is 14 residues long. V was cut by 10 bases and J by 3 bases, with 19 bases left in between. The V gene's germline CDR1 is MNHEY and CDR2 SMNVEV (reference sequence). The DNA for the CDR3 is TGTGCCAAACCCTCAGGGGAAACGGGCTACGAGCAGTACTTC. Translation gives CAKPSGETGYEQYF.

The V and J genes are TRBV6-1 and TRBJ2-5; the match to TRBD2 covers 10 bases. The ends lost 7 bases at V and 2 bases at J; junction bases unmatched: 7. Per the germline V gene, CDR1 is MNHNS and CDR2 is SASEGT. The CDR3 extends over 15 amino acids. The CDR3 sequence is CASIKGLAEQETQYF. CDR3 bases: TGTGCCAGCATCAAAGGACTAGCGGAACAAGAGACCCAGTACTTC.